This section outlines one TCR beta chain sequence together with its context. This clone was detected a few times. Its antigen has not been determined. It has no much larger one-base neighbor in the sample; base qualities were not kept. This entry belongs to a study of blood T cell repertoires in COVID-19 (dated by TCRdb to about 2020). About the investigation overall: Samples from collaborators originated in the United States, Italy and Spain and spanned both the acute and convalescent phases of COVID-19. The material from the prospective study consisted of cDNA or gDNA derived from T cells, B-cell-depleted T cells, or PBMCs. Subjects who had been exposed to COVID-19, were actively infected with it, or had recovered from it provided the deeply sampled blood TCRbeta repertoires that made up the dataset. The repertoires were released in a freely available public database intended as a resource for research on the immune response to SARS-CoV-2. Samples were obtained from the ongoing ImmuneRACE study (first 160 participants) and from roughly 1,300 subjects provided by 6 global collaborators. The sample metadata nearly always contained a de-identified subject ID, COVID-19 status, age in years and sex. Where HLA class I and class II types were available, the types were taken from metadata supplied by the sample provider, not from assay-based typing. What the authors observed across the whole study: Clinical and demographic metadata were provided uncurated, with the amount varying by source and participant.

Whole blood was collected in K2EDTA tubes by collaborating institutions according to the institutions' own protocols. For TCRbeta analysis, collaborators shipped samples in one of three forms: frozen whole blood, isolated PBMCs, or DNA extracted from either of those sample types. The immunoSEQ Assay, a bias-controlled multiplex PCR, was used to amplify TCRbeta CDR3 regions from genomic DNA. The authors processed their data as follows. Nucleated cell counts per sample were estimated from amplification of reference gene primers within the assay. To quantify the absolute abundance of each unique TCRbeta CDR3 rearrangement, sequence reads were collapsed and filtered. For each sample, productive Simpson clonality was calculated as the square root of Simpson's diversity index across productive rearrangements. TCRdb retrieved this table from immuneACCESS and kept in-frame rearrangements only. Not all clones are present; in checked studies, unresolved V genes account for under half, and no reason is known for the remainder. The V and J calls and clone size were taken over from that table, and D and trimming were inferred from the DNA. Recorded for this sample are tens of thousands of clones; around 79% of them occurred a single time. Jointly, the top ten make up over 12% of the sample.

From its cysteine to its phenylalanine, the CDR3 spans 18 amino acids. Only the CDR3 portion is preserved as DNA: 54 bases, with reading frame beginning at the first base. Germline trimming: 3 bases from V, 1 base from J; junction bases outside gene matches: 5. CDR1 and CDR2 were assigned from the germline V gene as LGHNA and YNFKEQ. The receptor comes from a human donor in a cohort sampled during active COVID-19. Sequences were obtained from peripheral blood. Recombination connected TRBV4-2 to TRBJ2-2; 13 central nucleotides agree with TRBD2. The CDR3 reads as follows: CASSHRLAGGMNTGELFF. The nucleotide sequence is TGTGCCAGCAGCCACAGACTAGCGGGAGGAATGAACACCGGGGAGCTGTTTTTT.